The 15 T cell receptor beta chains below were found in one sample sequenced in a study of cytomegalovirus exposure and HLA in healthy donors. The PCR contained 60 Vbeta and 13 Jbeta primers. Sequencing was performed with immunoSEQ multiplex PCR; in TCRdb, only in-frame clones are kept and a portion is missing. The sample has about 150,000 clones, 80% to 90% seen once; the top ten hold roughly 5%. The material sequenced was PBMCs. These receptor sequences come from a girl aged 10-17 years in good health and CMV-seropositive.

The CDR3 DNA is TGTGCCAGCAGCTTGGAGAGGGAGGCGTCCTATAATTCACCCCTCCACTTT. It codes for CASSLEREASYNSPLHF. The gene calls are TRBV5-5 and TRBJ1-6, with D unclear. V shed 0 bases and J shed 1 base, with 11 bases lying between them. There are 17 residues in the CDR3. CDR1 SGHKS and CDR2 YYEKEE come from the germline V gene (reference sequence).

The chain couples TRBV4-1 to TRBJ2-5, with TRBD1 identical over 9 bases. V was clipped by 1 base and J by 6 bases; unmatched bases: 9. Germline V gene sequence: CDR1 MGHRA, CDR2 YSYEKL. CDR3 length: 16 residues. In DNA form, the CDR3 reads TGCGCCAGCAGCCAAGTGTTAGGACAGGGGTTACAGACCCAGTACTTC. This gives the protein CASSQVLGQGLQTQYF.

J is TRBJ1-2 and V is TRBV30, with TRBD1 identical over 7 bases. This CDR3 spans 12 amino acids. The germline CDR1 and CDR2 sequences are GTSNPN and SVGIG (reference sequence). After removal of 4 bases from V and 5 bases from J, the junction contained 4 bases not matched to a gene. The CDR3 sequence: CAWTDRFYGYTF. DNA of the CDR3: TGTGCCTGGACGGACAGGTTTTATGGCTACACCTTC.

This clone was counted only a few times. CDR3 bases: TGTGCCAGCAGCCCCCTAGACAGGTTGAACACTGAAGCTTTCTTT. It is translated as CASSPLDRLNTEAFF. The rearrangement links TRBV4-2 to TRBJ1-1, with a possible D match to TRBD1 (6 bases). This CDR3 has 15 amino acids. Germline CDR1 LGHNA, CDR2 YNFKEQ. The germline V and J ends were trimmed by 4 bases and 0 bases, with 12 bases remaining between them.

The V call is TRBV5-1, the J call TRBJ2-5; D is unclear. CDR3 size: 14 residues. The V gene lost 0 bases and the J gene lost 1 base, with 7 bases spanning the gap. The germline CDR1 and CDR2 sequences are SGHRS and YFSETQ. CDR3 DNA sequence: TGCGCCAGCAGCTTGGTGTCTCCCCAAGAGACCCAGTACTTC. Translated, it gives CASSLVSPQETQYF.

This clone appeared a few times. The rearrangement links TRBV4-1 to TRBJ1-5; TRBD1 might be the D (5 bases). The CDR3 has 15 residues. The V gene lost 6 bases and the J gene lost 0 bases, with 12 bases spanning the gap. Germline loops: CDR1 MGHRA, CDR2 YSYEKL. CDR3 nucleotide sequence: TGCGCCAGCAGTCTGGGACTACTTAGCAATCAGCCCCAGCATTTT. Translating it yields CASSLGLLSNQPQHF.

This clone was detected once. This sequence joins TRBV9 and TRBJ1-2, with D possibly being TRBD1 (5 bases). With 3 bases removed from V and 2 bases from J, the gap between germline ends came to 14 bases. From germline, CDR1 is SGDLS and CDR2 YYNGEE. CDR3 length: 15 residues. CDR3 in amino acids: CASSARQGCNYGYTF. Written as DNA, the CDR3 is TGTGCCAGCAGCGCCCGTCAGGGATGCAACTATGGCTACACCTTC.

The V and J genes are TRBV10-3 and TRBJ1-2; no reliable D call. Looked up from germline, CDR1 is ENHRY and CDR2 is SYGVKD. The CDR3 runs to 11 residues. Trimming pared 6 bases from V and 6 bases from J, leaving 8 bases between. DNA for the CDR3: TGTGCCATCAGCTTCCAGAATGGCTACACCTTC. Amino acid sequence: CAISFQNGYTF.

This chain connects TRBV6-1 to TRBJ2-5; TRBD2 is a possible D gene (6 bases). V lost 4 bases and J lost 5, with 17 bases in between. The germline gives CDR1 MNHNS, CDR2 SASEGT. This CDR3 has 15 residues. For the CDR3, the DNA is TGTGCCAGCAGTGCAGGAGGGTGGTCCCGGGAGACCCAGTACTTC. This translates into CASSAGGWSRETQYF.

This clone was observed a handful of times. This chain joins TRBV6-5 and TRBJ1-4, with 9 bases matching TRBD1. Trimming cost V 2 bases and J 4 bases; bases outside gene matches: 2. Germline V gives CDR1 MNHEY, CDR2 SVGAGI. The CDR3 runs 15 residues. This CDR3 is CASSYRDRVNEKLFF. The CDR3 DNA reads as TGTGCCAGCAGTTACAGGGACAGGGTTAATGAAAAACTGTTTTTT.

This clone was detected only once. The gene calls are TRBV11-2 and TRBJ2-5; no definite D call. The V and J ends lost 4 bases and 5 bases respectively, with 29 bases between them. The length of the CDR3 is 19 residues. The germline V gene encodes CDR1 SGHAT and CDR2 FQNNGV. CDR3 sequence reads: CASSSKPILTISTWETQYF. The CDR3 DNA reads TGTGCCAGCAGCTCAAAACCCATACTAACGATCTCCACATGGGAGACCCAGTACTTC. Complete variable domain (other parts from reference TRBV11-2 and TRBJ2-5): EAGVAQSPRYKIIEKRQSVAFWCNPISGHATLYWYQQILGQGPKLLIQFQNNGVVDDSQLPKDRFSAERLKGVDSTLKIQPAKLEDSAVYLCASSSKPILTISTWETQYFGPGTRLLVL.

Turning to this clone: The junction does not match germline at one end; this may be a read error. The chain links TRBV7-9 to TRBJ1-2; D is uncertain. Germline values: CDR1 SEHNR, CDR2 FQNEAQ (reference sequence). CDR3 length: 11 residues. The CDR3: CSSSLAIGYTF. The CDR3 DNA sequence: TGTTCCAGCAGCTTAGCCATTGGCTACACCTTC.

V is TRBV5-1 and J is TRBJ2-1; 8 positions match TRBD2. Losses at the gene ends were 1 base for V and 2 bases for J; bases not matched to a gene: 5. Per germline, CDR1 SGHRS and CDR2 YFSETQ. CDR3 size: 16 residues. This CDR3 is CASSLRGGPTYNEQFF. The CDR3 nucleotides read TGCGCCAGCAGCTTGCGGGGGGGGCCAACCTACAATGAGCAGTTCTTC.

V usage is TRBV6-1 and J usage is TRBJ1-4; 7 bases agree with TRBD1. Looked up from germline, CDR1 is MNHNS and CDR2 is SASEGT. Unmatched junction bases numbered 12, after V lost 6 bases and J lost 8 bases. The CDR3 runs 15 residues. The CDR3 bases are TGTGCCAGCAGCCTAAAACAGGGGCGGAACGAAAAACTGTTTTTT. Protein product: CASSLKQGRNEKLFF.

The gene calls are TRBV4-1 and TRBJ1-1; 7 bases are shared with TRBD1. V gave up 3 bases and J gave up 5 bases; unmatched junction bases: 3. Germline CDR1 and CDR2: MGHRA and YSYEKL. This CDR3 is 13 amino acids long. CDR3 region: CASSQGRGTEAFF. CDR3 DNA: TGCGCCAGCAGCCAGGGCAGGGGGACTGAAGCTTTCTTT.